This is a list of T cell receptor beta chains from one sample in a study of blood T cell repertoires in COVID-19. The repertoire was sequenced with immunoSEQ multiplex PCR; TCRdb's copy has only in-frame clones and lacks some. The table includes hundreds of thousands of clones, roughly 86% detected once. The sequencing sample was made of PBMCs or T cells enriched from blood (not recorded which). The receptors originated from a woman aged 18-29 years who had recovered from COVID-19. Both conserved end residues are part of each CDR3.

J,V,CDR3
TRBJ2-5,TRBV18,CASSPLTKGGEQETQYF
TRBJ2-2,TRBV6-5,CASSVSGGLIGELFF
TRBJ2-6,TRBV6-2/TRBV6-3,CASSYRVSGANVLTF
TRBJ1-3,TRBV30,CAWHGPGTSSGNTIYF
TRBJ2-2,TRBV4-3,CASSSDTGLNTGELFF
TRBJ1-6,TRBV4-3,CASSPTGNSPLHF
TRBJ1-1,TRBV28,CASSLRGLDTEAFF
TRBJ2-2,TRBV7-3,CASSSVRDTGELFF
TRBJ2-7,TRBV5-4,CASSLWASGRSYEQYF
TRBJ2-7,TRBV29-1,CSVSGRAGYEQYF
TRBJ2-7,TRBV30,CAWSPDSFPSYEQYF
TRBJ1-1,TRBV12-5,CASGIGQGEAFF